The next 16 T cell receptor beta chains were all read from a single sample in a study of blood T cell repertoires in COVID-19. The data were produced by immunoSEQ multiplex PCR, yet TCRdb's version contains in-frame clones alone and is incomplete. The sample has about 110,000 clones, 65% to 80% seen once; the top ten hold around 8%. The sequencing input was peripheral blood. Every receptor here comes from a woman aged 60 to 75 with acute or convalescent COVID-19.

The chain couples TRBV3-1 (or the pseudogene TRBV3-2) to TRBJ2-5; 9 bases line up with TRBD2. V lost 0 bases, J lost 5 bases, and 13 bases stayed unmatched. The V gene's germline CDR1 is LGHDT and CDR2 YNNKEL (reference sequence). This CDR3 spans 18 amino acids. The CDR3 here is CASSQEVRVAGAGETQYF. The CDR3 DNA sequence: TGTGCCAGCAGCCAAGAAGTGAGGGTAGCGGGAGCGGGGGAGACCCAGTACTTC.

The chain joins TRBV4-1 to TRBJ1-4; D ambiguous. Germline CDR1 reads MGHRA; CDR2 reads YSYEKL. The V and J ends lost 4 bases and 2 bases respectively, with 14 bases between them. The CDR3 extends over 16 amino acids. The CDR3 DNA sequence: TGCGCCAGCAGCCGCGAGATAGGGAGGACTAATGAAAAACTGTTTTTT. Translated: CASSREIGRTNEKLFF.

The chain has TRBV2 and TRBJ1-5; TRBD1 matches at 8 bases. The CDR3 covers 15 residues. The J segment lost 2 bases and the V segment lost 6 bases, leaving 6 bases of the junction unmatched. CDR1 is SNHLY and CDR2 is FYNNEI in the germline V gene. For the CDR3, the DNA is TGTGCCAGCAGCGAAACGGACAGGGGCAATCAGCCCCAGCATTTT. It is translated as CASSETDRGNQPQHF.

Here the CDR3 DNA reads TGTGCCAGCAGCTCGGGACAGGGGTTGAATCAGCCCCAGCATTTT. Encoded protein: CASSSGQGLNQPQHF. The rearrangement joins TRBV7-2 to TRBJ1-5; the match to TRBD1 covers 10 bases. CDR1 SGHTA and CDR2 FQGNSA come from the germline V gene. Trimming removed 4 bases from V and 4 bases from J; junction bases left unmatched: 4. The CDR3 runs 15 residues.

This rearrangement joins TRBV7-2 to TRBJ2-2, with 9 bases aligning to TRBD2. Germline V gene lookup returns CDR1 SGHTA and CDR2 FQGNSA. V shed 1 base and J 7 bases; nucleotides not matched to a gene: 13. The CDR3 is 18 residues long. CDR3: CASSLEPPSGAGSGELFF. CDR3 nucleotide sequence: TGTGCCAGCAGCTTAGAGCCCCCTAGCGGGGCGGGAAGCGGGGAGCTGTTTTTT.

The J gene is TRBJ1-2, the V gene TRBV28, with 7 positions matching TRBD1. V shed 4 bases, J shed 7 bases, and the junction held 0 bases outside the gene matches. The V gene's germline CDR1 is MDHEN and CDR2 SYDVKM. The CDR3 is 11 amino acids. The CDR3 DNA sequence: TGTGCCAGCAGTTACAGGGGTGGCTACACCTTC. Amino acid sequence: CASSYRGGYTF.

The chain has TRBV7-2 and TRBJ1-4; TRBD1 aligns across 9 bases. Per germline, CDR1 SGHTA and CDR2 FQGNSA. This CDR3 contains 15 residues. V was clipped by 7 bases and J by 8 bases; unmatched bases: 11. CDR3 amino acids: CASMLQGAGGEKLFF. CDR3 nucleotide sequence: TGTGCCAGCATGTTACAGGGGGCCGGTGGCGAAAAACTGTTTTTT. Together with reference TRBV7-2 and TRBJ1-4, the CDR3 gives the full variable domain: GAGVSQSPSNKVTEKGKDVELRCDPISGHTALYWYRQSLGQGLEFLIYFQGNSAPDKSGLPSDRFSAERTGGSVSTLTIQRTQQEDSAVYLCASMLQGAGGEKLFFGSGTQLSVL.

The chain links TRBV10-3 to TRBJ1-1; D may be TRBD1 (5 bases). The CDR3 is made up of 14 amino acids. Trimming shortened V by 10 bases and J by 4 bases, and 19 bases separated the two germline ends. CDR1 ENHRY and CDR2 SYGVKD come from the germline V gene. CDR3 bases: TGTGCCACAGGAGGTCGGGGGGAAGGCACTGAAGCTTTCTTT. This sequence encodes CATGGRGEGTEAFF.

CDR3 nucleotide sequence: TGCAGCGTTAGACATAACTTAGAGACCCAGTACTTC. This sequence encodes CSVRHNLETQYF. This chain uses TRBV29-1 with TRBJ2-5, with D uncertain. This CDR3 is built from 12 residues. Germline CDR1 reads SQVTM; CDR2 reads ANQGSEA. V shed 5 bases and J shed 4 bases, with 11 bases lying between them.

The CDR3 protein is CASSPPIGKGAKIYEQYF. The CDR3, as DNA: TGTGCCAGCTCACCACCTATAGGGAAGGGGGCGAAGATCTACGAGCAGTACTTC. J is TRBJ2-7 and V is TRBV18; 7 bases are shared with TRBD1. The germline gives CDR1 KGHSH, CDR2 LQKENI. Trimming at V came to 0 bases and at J to 3 bases, leaving 14 bases not matched to a gene. The CDR3 covers 18 residues. The full variable domain, in which reference TRBV18 and TRBJ2-7 provide the parts outside the CDR3, is NAGVMQNPRHLVRRRGQEARLRCSPMKGHSHVYWYRQLPEEGLKFMVYLQKENIIDESGMPKERFSAEFPKEGPSILRIQQVVRGDSAAYFCASSPPIGKGAKIYEQYFGPGTRLTVT.

The chain links TRBV7-3 to TRBJ2-4; TRBD2 matches at 7 bases. There are 13 residues in the CDR3. The V segment lost 5 bases and the J segment 5 bases; nucleotides outside the gene matches: 3. Germline V CDR1 and CDR2: SGHTA, FQGTGA. The CDR3 bases are TGTGCCAGCAGCATGGCGGGGGAAAACATTCAGTACTTC. The encoded protein is CASSMAGENIQYF.

Here the CDR3 DNA reads TGTGCCAGCAGTTTATCGGGGAGTGATGCGGGAAACACCATATATTTT. Its translation is CASSLSGSDAGNTIYF. The chain uses TRBV27 and TRBJ1-3; no clear D. Germline CDR1 MNHEY, CDR2 SMNVEV (reference sequence). V was clipped by 0 bases and J by 4 bases, with 13 bases between them. The CDR3 has 16 residues.

This clone showed up just once. The rearrangement joins TRBV7-2 to TRBJ1-6, with 10 bases aligning to TRBD1. The ends lost 0 bases at V and 10 bases at J; junction bases unmatched: 3. Per germline, CDR1 SGHTA and CDR2 FQGNSA. The CDR3 length is 15 residues. The CDR3 nucleotides are TGTGCCAGCAGCTTAGCGGGACAGGGGACGTCACCCCTCCACTTT. It encodes CASSLAGQGTSPLHF.

V usage is TRBV3-1 (or the pseudogene TRBV3-2) and J usage is TRBJ2-7; tentative D call: TRBD2 (5 bases). This CDR3 is built from 12 residues. V was trimmed by 0 bases and J by 7 bases, leaving 7 bases between them. Per germline, CDR1 LGHDT and CDR2 YNNKEL (reference sequence). The CDR3 coding sequence is TGTGCCAGCAGCCAAGAGCGAGGGGAGCAGTACTTC. Protein product: CASSQERGEQYF.

The rearrangement uses TRBV7-3 and TRBJ2-5; 9 bases match TRBD2. The trim removed 0 bases at V and 1 base at J, leaving 6 bases unmatched. Germline V gene sequence: CDR1 SGHTA, CDR2 FQGTGA. CDR3 length: 17 amino acids. The CDR3 DNA sequence: TGTGCCAGCAGCTTAACCGGAGCGGGGGGCCTCCAAGAGACCCAGTACTTC. It translates to CASSLTGAGGLQETQYF.

The V and J genes are TRBV7-9 and TRBJ1-4; D not resolved. Germline V gene data show CDR1 as SEHNR and CDR2 as FQNEAQ (reference sequence). Deletions cut 1 base from V and 5 bases from J, with 8 bases between. CDR3 length: 14 residues. The CDR3 loop reads CASSLGVMNEKLFF. The CDR3 DNA reads as TGTGCCAGCAGCTTAGGCGTGATGAATGAAAAACTGTTTTTT.